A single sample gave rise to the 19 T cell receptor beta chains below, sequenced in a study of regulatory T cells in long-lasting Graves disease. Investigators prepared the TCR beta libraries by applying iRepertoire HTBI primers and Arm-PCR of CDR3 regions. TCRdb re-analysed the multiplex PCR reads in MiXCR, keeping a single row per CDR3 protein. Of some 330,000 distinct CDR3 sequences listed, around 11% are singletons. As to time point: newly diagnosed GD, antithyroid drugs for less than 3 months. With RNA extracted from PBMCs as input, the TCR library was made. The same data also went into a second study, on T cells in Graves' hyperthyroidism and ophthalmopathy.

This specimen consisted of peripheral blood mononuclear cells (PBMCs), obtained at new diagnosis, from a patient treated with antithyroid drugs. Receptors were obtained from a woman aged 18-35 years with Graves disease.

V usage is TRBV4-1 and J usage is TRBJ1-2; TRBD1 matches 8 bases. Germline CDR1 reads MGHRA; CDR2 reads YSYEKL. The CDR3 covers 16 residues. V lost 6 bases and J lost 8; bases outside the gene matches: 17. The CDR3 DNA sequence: TGCGCCAGCAGTCAGAGCCCGGGACAGGTCAGAGGAGGCTACACCTTC. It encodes CASSQSPGQVRGGYTF.

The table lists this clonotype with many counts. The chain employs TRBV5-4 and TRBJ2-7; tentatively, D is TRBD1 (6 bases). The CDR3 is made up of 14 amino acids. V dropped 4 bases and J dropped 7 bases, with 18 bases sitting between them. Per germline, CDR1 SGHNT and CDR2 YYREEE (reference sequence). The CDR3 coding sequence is TGTGCCAGCAGCCCGGACAGTAAGCCACGGGAGCAGTACTTC. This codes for CASSPDSKPREQYF.

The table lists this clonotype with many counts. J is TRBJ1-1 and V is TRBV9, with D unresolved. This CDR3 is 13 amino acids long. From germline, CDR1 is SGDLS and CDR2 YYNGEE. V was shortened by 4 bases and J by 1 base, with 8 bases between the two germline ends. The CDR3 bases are TGTGCCAGCAGCAAGAAACAGAACACTGAAGCTTTCTTT. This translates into CASSKKQNTEAFF.

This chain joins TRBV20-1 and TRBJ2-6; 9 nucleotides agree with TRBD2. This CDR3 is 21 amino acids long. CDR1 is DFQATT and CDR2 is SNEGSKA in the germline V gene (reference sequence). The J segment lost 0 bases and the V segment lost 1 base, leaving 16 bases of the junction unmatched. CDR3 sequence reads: CSARAHKREDIGDSGANVLTF. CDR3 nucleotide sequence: TGCAGTGCTAGAGCCCACAAGCGGGAGGATATCGGGGACTCTGGGGCCAACGTCCTGACTTTC.

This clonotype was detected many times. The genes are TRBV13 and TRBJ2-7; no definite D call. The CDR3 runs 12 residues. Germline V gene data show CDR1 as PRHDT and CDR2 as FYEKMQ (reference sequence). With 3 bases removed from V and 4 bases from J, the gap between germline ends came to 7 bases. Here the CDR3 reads CASSFGRYEQYF. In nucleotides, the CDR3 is TGTGCCAGCAGCTTCGGAAGATACGAGCAGTACTTC.

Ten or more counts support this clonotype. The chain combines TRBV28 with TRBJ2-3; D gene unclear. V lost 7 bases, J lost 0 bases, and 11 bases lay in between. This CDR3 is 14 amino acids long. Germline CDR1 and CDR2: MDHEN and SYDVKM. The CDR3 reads CASTLDGSTDTQYF. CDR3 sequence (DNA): TGTGCCAGCACCCTGGACGGAAGCACAGATACGCAGTATTTT.

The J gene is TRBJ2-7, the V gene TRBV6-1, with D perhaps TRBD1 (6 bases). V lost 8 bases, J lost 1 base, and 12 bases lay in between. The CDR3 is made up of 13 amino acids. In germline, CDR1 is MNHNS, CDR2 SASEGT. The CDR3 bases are TGTGCCAGCTCAGGGGCGCGGTCCTACGAGCAGTACGTC. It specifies CASSGARSYEQYV.

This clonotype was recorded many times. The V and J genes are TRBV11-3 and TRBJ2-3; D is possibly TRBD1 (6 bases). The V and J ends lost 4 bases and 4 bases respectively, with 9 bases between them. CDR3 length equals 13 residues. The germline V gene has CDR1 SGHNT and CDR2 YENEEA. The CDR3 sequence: CASSSQGADTQYF. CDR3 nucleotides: TGTGCCAGCAGCTCACAGGGCGCAGATACGCAGTATTTT.

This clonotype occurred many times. The CDR3 here is CASSLATLANEQFF. The CDR3 DNA follows: TGTGCCAGCAGCTTAGCAACCTTAGCCAATGAGCAGTTCTTC. This rearrangement joins TRBV7-2 to TRBJ2-1, with D uncertain. V lost 0 bases, J lost 6 bases, and 9 bases lay in between. This CDR3 comprises 14 residues. CDR1 is SGHTA, CDR2 FQGNSA, per germline.

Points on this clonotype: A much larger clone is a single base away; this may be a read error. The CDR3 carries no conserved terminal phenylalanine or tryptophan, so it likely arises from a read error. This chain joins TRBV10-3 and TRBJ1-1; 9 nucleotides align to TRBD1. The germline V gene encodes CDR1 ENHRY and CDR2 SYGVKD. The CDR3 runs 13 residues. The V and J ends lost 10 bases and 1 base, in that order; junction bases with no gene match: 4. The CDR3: CATRQGGNTEAFL. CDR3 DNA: TGTGCCACCCGACAGGGGGGGAACACTGAAGCTTTCCTT.

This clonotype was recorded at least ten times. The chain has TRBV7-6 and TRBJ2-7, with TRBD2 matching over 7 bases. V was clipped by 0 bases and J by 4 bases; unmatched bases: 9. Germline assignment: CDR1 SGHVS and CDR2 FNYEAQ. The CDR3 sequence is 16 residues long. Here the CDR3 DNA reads TGTGCCAGCAGCTTAGCGGAGGGGAAGCGGGGTTACGAGCAGTACTTC. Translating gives CASSLAEGKRGYEQYF.

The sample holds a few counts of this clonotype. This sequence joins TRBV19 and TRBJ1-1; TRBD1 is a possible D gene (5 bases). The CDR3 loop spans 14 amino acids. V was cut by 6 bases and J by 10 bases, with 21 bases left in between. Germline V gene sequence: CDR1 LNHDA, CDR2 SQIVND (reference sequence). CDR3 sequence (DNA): TGTGCCAGTAGCCCCCTGGGGGAGGATAAAGGAGCTTTCTTT. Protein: CASSPLGEDKGAFF.

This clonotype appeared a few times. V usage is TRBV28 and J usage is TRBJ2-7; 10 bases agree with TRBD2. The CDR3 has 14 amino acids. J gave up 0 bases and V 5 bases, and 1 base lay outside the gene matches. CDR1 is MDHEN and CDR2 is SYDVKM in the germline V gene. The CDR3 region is CASSTSGTSYEQYF. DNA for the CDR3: TGTGCCAGCAGTACTAGCGGGACCTCCTACGAGCAGTACTTC.

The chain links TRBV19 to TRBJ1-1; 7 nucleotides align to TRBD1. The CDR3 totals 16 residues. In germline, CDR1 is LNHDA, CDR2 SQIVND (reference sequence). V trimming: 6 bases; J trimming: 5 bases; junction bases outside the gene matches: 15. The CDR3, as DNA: TGTGCCAGTAGCCCCCTATCAGGGGGGCGGGCAACTGAAGCTTTCTTT. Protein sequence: CASSPLSGGRATEAFF.

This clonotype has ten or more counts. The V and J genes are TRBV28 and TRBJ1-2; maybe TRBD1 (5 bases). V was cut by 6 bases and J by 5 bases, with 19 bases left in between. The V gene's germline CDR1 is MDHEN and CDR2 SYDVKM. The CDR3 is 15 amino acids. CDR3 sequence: CASSRSRDRRYGYTF. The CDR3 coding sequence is TGTGCCAGCAGCCGGTCCAGGGACCGTCGATATGGCTACACCTTC.

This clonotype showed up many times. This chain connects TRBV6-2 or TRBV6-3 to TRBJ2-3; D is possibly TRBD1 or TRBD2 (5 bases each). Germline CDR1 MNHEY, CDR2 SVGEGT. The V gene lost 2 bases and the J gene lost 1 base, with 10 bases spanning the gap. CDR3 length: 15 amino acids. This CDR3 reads CASSYGTVGTDTQYF. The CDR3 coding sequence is TGTGCCAGCAGTTACGGGACGGTAGGCACAGATACGCAGTATTTT.

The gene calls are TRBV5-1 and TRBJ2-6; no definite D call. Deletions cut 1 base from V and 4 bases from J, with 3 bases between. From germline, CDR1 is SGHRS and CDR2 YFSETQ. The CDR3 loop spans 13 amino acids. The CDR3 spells CASSLWGANVLTF. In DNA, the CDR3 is TGCGCCAGCAGCTTGTGGGGGGCCAACGTCCTGACTTTC.

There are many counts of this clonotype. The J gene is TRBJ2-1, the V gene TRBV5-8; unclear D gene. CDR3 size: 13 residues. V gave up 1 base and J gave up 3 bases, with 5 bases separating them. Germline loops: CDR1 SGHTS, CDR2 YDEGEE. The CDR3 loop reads CASSLIYYNEQFF. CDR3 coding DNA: TGTGCCAGCAGCTTGATCTACTACAATGAGCAGTTCTTC. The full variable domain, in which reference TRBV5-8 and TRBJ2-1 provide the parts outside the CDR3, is EAGVTQSPTHLIKTRGQQATLRCSPISGHTSVYWYQQALGLGLQFLLWYDEGEERNRGNFPPRFSGRQFPNYSSELNVNALELEDSALYLCASSLIYYNEQFFGPGTRLTVL.

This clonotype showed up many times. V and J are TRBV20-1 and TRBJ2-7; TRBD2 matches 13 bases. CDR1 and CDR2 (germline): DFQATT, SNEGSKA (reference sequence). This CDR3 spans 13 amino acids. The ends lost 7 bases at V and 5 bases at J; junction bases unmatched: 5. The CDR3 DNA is TGCAGTGGGCCCGGGACTAGCGGGAACGAGCAGTACTTC. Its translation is CSGPGTSGNEQYF.